This is a list of T cell receptor beta chains from one sample in a study of vaccination and CD4 T cells after COVID-19. TCRdb analysed the PCR reads with MiXCR anew, one entry per CDR3 protein. The data contain 8,000 to 9,500 distinct CDR3 sequences, less than 65% of them singletons. For these TCRs, the target antigens are not known. The material was cultured CD4+ T cells from blood, obtained after SARS-CoV-2 vaccination. The receptors here all came from a human donor with COVID-19. CDR3s include the opening cysteine and the closing phenylalanine or tryptophan. D genes are given only for firm matches. For some rows the clone size is stated as once, few or many, or as a class when expanded; others skip it.

J	size	V	D	DNA	CDR3
TRBJ2-2	NA	TRBV10-3	TRBD1	TGTGCCATACCTATACAGGGGGCGAACACCGGGGAGCTGTTTTTT	CAIPIQGANTGELFF
TRBJ1-1	large	TRBV19	NA	TGTGCCAGTAGTCCAAACGTGGGACCGAGCACTGAAGCTTTCTTT	CASSPNVGPSTEAFF
TRBJ2-7	NA	TRBV4-1	NA	TGCGCCAGCAGCCAAGCGGGGGCAGGATACGAGCAGTACTTC	CASSQAGAGYEQYF
TRBJ2-7	few	TRBV6-4	NA	TGTGCCAGCAGTGACTACGATCGGTACGAGCAGTACTTC	CASSDYDRYEQYF
TRBJ2-2	NA	TRBV27	TRBD1	TGTGCCAGCAGTCTTGGACAGGGCACCGGGGAGCTGTTTTTT	CASSLGQGTGELFF
TRBJ2-3	NA	TRBV20-1	NA	TGCAGTGCTAGAGAAGGCGGCAGGGGAACGACAGATACGCAGTATTTT	CSAREGGRGTTDTQYF
TRBJ1-1	NA	TRBV27	NA	TGTGCCAGCAGTCCCTGGGACATGAACACTGAAGCTTTCTTT	CASSPWDMNTEAFF
TRBJ1-2	few	TRBV7-9	NA	TGTGCCAGCAGCCAATCGGGCAGGGAACTCCGCGGCTACACCTTC	CASSQSGRELRGYTF
TRBJ1-2	NA	TRBV6-1	NA	TGTGCCAGCAGTAAAACCCCGGCCGGGCATGGCTACACCTTC	CASSKTPAGHGYTF
TRBJ2-5	few	TRBV20-1	NA	TGCAGTGCTAGGGGTCATACAGGTTTCCAAGAGACCCAGTACTTC	CSARGHTGFQETQYF
TRBJ2-2	NA	TRBV7-8	NA	TGTGCCACACGACAGGAGAGTAACACCGGGGAGCTGTTTTTT	CATRQESNTGELFF
TRBJ2-7	once	TRBV28	NA	TGTGCCAGCGGGACGGGGACCTACGAGCAGTACTTC	CASGTGTYEQYF
TRBJ1-2	NA	TRBV4-1	NA	TGCGCCAGCAGCCAAGGGCTGACAGAAAACTATGGCTACACCTTC	CASSQGLTENYGYTF
TRBJ2-2	NA	TRBV5-6	NA	TGTGCCAGCAGCTTATCTGGGGGGAGGAACACCGGGGAGCTGTTTTTT	CASSLSGGRNTGELFF
TRBJ1-6	few	TRBV7-2	NA	TGTGCCAGCAGCTTAGAACAGGGCAATTCACCCCTCCACTTT	CASSLEQGNSPLHF
TRBJ1-6	few	TRBV6-7	NA	TGTGCCAGCAGATTGGGGGAAGTTAATTCACCCCTCCACTTT	CASRLGEVNSPLHF
TRBJ1-1	few	TRBV6-1	NA	TGTGCCAGCAGTCAAGTCAAGAACACTGAAGCTTTCTTT	CASSQVKNTEAFF
TRBJ1-4	few	TRBV15	TRBD1	TGTGCCACCAGCAGGAGGGGGCAGGGGTCAGAAAAACTGTTTTTT	CATSRRGQGSEKLFF
TRBJ2-7	NA	TRBV7-2	TRBD1	TGTGCCAGCAGCGGGGACAGGGGACGCTACGAGCAGTACTTC	CASSGDRGRYEQYF
TRBJ1-2	NA	TRBV7-6	NA	TGTGCCAGCAGCTTAGATGGGGACAACTATGGCTACACCTTC	CASSLDGDNYGYTF
TRBJ1-5	NA	TRBV7-2	NA	TGTGCCAGCAGCTTAGAGTCGGGGGGGCGTCAGCCCCAGCATTTT	CASSLESGGRQPQHF
TRBJ2-5	NA	TRBV20-1	NA	TGCAGTGCTAGCTTAGGTATCCCAGAGACCCAGTACTTC	CSASLGIPETQYF
TRBJ2-5	NA	TRBV6-5	TRBD1	TGTGCCAGCAGTTACCAACAGGGGGTAGGAGAGACCCAGTACTTC	CASSYQQGVGETQYF
TRBJ1-1	large	TRBV20-1	NA	TGCAGTGCTAGAGAGGCAGGTTCTCTCCCTGAAGCTTTCTTT	CSAREAGSLPEAFF
TRBJ2-3	few	TRBV19	TRBD2	TGTGCCAGTAGTGCCCCACTAGCGGGGGTTACAGATACGCAGTATTTT	CASSAPLAGVTDTQYF
TRBJ2-3	NA	TRBV20-1	TRBD2	TGCAGTGCTAGAGGCCCGACTAGCGGGGGCACAGATACGCAGTATTTT	CSARGPTSGGTDTQYF
TRBJ2-3	NA	TRBV7-9	NA	TGTGCCAGCAGCCAAGGGGTCACCACTAGCACAGATACGCAGTATTTT	CASSQGVTTSTDTQYF
TRBJ1-2	few	TRBV19	NA	TGTGCCTCGGCGGGGCGGGACGGAAACTATGGCTACACCTTC	CASAGRDGNYGYTF
TRBJ1-6	NA	TRBV20-1	TRBD1	TGCAGTGCTAGGGACAGGGCCATCTATAATTCACCCCTCCACTTT	CSARDRAIYNSPLHF
TRBJ2-7	NA	TRBV2	NA	TGTGCCAGCAGTGAAGTTCCCCAAGCCTACGAGCAGTACTTC	CASSEVPQAYEQYF
TRBJ2-5	NA	TRBV7-2	NA	TGTGCCAGCAGCAGAGCGGCAGCCAGGGAGACCCAGTACTTC	CASSRAAARETQYF
TRBJ2-3	once	TRBV2	TRBD2	TGTGCCAGCGGGGGGGTCGGCACAGATACGCAGTATTTT	CASGGVGTDTQYF
TRBJ1-2	NA	TRBV30	TRBD1	TGTGCCTTTAGGCATGGGACAGGGCTAGTTCACGGCTACACCTTC	CAFRHGTGLVHGYTF
TRBJ2-7	NA	TRBV28	TRBD2	TGTGCCAGCAGGACTAGCGGGAGTTCCTACGAGCAGTACTTC	CASRTSGSSYEQYF
TRBJ1-6	NA	TRBV2	NA	TGTGCCAGCGTAATTAGCTCCTATAATTCACCCCTCCACTTT	CASVISSYNSPLHF
TRBJ1-5	NA	TRBV6-2/TRBV6-3	NA	TGTGCCAGCAGTTACGTTCCGGGAAATAGCAATCAGCCCCAGCATTTT	CASSYVPGNSNQPQHF
TRBJ1-6	NA	TRBV25-1	TRBD1	TGTGCCAGCAGTGTGGACAGGAATTCACCCCTCCACTTT	CASSVDRNSPLHF
TRBJ1-1	once	TRBV20-1	NA	TGCAGTGCTAGAGATCGTCTCCAGGGCACTGAAGCTTTCTTT	CSARDRLQGTEAFF
TRBJ2-7	NA	TRBV6-1	NA	TGTGCCAGCAGTCCCGGACTTCGGGAGCAGTACTTC	CASSPGLREQYF
TRBJ1-5	few	TRBV20-1	NA	TGCAGTGCCGGGGGGGAGGGGAGCAATCAGCCCCAGCATTTT	CSAGGEGSNQPQHF